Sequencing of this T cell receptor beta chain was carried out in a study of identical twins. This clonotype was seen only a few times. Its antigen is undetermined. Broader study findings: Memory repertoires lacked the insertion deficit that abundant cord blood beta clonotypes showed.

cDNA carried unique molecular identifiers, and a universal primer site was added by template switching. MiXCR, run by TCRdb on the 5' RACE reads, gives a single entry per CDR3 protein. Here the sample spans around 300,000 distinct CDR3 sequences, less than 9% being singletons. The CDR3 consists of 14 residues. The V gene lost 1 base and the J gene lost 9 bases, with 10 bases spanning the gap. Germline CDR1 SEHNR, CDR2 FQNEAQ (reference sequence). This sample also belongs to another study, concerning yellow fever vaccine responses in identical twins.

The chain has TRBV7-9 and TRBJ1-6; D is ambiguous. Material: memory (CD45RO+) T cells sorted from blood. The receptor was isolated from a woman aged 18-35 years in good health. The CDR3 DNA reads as TGTGCCAGCAGCTTAGGGGGTTGGTTTTCACCCCTCCACTTT. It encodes CASSLGGWFSPLHF.